This T cell receptor (beta chain) was retrieved from a study of blood T cell repertoires in COVID-19. Across the whole study: The United States, Italy and Spain provided the acute and convalescent COVID-19 samples. PBMCs, B-cell-depleted T cells, or T cells provided the cDNA or gDNA that made up the material.

The germline CDR1 and CDR2 sequences are MNHEY and SVGAGI. This CDR3 is built from 15 residues. Per the original methods: Counts of nucleated cells, estimated from reference gene primer amplification, were obtained. The method was immunoSEQ multiplex PCR; TCRdb's version includes in-frame clones alone and lacks a portion of them. V and J calls plus clone size are reproduced from that table; the DNA served to infer D and trimming. The sample lists 49,000 or so clones, under 85% occurring once. The clonotype was recovered from a man aged 60-69 years with active COVID-19. The chain employs TRBV6-5 and TRBJ2-5; possibly TRBD2 for D (6 bases). Input material: peripheral blood. CDR3 sequence: CKDISGPTLGETQYF. CDR3 sequence (DNA): TGTAAGGATATCAGCGGGCCAACGCTGGGAGAGACCCAGTACTTC.